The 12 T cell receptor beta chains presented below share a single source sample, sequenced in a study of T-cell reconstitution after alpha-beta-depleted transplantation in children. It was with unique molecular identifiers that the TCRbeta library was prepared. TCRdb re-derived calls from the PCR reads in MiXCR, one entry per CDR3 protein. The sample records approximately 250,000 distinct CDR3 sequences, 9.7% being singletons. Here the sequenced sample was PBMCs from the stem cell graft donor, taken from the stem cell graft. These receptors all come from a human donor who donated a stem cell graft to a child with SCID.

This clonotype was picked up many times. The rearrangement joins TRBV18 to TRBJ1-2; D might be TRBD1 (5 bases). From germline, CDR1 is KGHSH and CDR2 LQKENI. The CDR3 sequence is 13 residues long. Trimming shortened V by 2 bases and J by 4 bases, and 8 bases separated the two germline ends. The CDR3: CASSPVQGYGYTF. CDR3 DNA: TGTGCCAGCTCACCAGTCCAGGGCTATGGCTACACCTTC.

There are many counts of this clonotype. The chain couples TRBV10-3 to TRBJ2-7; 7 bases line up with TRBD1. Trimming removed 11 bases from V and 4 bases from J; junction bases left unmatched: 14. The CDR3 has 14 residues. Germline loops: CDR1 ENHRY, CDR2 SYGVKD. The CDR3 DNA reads TGTGCCTCCACCGAGGCACAGGGGTCGTACGAGCAGTACTTC. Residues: CASTEAQGSYEQYF.

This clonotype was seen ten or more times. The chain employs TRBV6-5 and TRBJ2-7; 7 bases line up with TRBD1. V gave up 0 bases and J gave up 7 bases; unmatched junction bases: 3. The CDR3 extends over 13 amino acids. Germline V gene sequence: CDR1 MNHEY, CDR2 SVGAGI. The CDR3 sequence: CASSYSDRFEQYF. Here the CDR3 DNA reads TGTGCCAGCAGTTACTCGGACAGGTTTGAGCAGTACTTC.

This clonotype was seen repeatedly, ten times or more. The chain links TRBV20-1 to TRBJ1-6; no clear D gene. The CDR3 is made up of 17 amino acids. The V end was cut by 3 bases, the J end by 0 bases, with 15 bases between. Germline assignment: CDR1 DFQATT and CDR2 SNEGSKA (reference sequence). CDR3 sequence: CSARGRHESSYNSPLHF. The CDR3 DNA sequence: TGCAGTGCTAGGGGCCGGCACGAGAGCTCCTATAATTCACCCCTCCACTTT.

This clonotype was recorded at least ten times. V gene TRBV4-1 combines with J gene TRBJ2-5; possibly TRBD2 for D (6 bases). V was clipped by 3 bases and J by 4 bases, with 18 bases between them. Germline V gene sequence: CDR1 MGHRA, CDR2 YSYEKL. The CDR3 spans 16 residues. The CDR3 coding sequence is TGCGCCAGCAGCCAGGATGCGACGGGGGAAGGAGAGACCCAGTACTTC. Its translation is CASSQDATGEGETQYF.

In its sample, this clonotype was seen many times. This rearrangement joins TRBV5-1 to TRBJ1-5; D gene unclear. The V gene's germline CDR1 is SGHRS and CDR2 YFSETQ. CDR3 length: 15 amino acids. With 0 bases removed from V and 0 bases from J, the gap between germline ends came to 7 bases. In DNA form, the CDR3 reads TGCGCCAGCAGCTTGGAAGGACTTAGCAATCAGCCCCAGCATTTT. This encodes CASSLEGLSNQPQHF.

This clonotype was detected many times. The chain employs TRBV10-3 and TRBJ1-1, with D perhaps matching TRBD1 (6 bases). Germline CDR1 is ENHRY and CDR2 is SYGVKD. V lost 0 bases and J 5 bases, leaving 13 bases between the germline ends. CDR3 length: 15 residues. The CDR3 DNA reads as TGTGCCATCAGTGAGTCGACAGGCCTAGGAACTGAAGCTTTCTTT. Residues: CAISESTGLGTEAFF.

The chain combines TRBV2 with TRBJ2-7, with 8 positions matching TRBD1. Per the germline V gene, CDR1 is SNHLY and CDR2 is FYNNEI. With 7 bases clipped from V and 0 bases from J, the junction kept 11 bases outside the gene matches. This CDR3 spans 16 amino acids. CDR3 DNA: TGTGCCAGCACCAAAAGGTGGGACAGGAGCTCCTACGAGCAGTACTTC. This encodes CASTKRWDRSSYEQYF.

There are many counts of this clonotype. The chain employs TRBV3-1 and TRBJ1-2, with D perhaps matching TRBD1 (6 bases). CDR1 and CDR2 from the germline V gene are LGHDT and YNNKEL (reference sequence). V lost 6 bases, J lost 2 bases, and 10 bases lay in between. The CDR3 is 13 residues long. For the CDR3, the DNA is TGTGCCAGCAGACCCACAGGGAACTATGGCTACACCTTC. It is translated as CASRPTGNYGYTF.

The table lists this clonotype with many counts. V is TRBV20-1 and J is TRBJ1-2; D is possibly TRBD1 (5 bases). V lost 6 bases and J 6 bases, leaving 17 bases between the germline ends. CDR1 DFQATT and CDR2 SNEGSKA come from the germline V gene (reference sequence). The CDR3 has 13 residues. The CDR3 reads CSARGSGYHGYTF. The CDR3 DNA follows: TGCAGTGCGAGGGGTTCAGGCTATCATGGCTACACCTTC.

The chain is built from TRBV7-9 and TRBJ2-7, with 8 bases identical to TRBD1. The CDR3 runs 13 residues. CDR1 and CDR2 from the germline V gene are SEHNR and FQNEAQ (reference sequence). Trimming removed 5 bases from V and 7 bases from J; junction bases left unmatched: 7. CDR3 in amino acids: CASSGDRSGEQYF. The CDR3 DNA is TGTGCCAGCAGCGGGGACAGGTCGGGGGAGCAGTACTTC. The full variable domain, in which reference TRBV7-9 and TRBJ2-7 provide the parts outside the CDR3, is DTGVSQNPRHKITKRGQNVTFRCDPISEHNRLYWYRQTLGQGPEFLTYFQNEAQLEKSRLLSDRFSAERPKGSFSTLEIQRTEQGDSAMYLCASSGDRSGEQYFGPGTRLTVT.

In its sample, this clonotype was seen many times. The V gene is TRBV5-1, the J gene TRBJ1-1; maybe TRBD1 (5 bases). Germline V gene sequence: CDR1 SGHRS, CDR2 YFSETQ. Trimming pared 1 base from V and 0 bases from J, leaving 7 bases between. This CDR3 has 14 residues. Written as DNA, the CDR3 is TGCGCCAGCAGCTTGTTCAGGGTGAACACTGAAGCTTTCTTT. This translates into CASSLFRVNTEAFF.